These 8 T cell receptor beta chains were sequenced from one sample in a study of T cells in Graves' hyperthyroidism and ophthalmopathy. Using RNA transcripts as the source, TCR beta CDR3 regions were amplified. The HTBI set primed first-round TCR CDR3 RT-PCR. TCRdb redid the calling of the multiplex PCR reads with MiXCR, one entry per CDR3 protein. This sample yields fewer than 400,000 distinct CDR3 sequences, of which more than 12% are seen a single time; under 30% belongs to the top ten. The sequenced sample consisted of blood. These receptors were collected from a man in his forties or fifties with Graves' ophthalmopathy.

A few counts support this clonotype. An end of the junction differs from the germline gene, which may be a read error. This chain connects TRBV5-1 to TRBJ2-7; 8 nucleotides agree with TRBD2. Germline values: CDR1 SGHRS, CDR2 YFSETQ. The CDR3 loop spans 15 amino acids. In DNA form, the CDR3 reads TGCGCCAGCGGCTTACTGGGACTAGAATCCTACGAGCAGTACTTC. Its protein product is CASGLLGLESYEQYF.

Ten or more counts support this clonotype. CDR3 sequence: CASSPDTNTDTQYF. CDR3 nucleotide sequence: TGTGCCAGCTCACCAGATACAAACACAGATACGCAGTATTTT. The chain uses TRBV18 and TRBJ2-3; no definite D call. Per germline, CDR1 KGHSH and CDR2 LQKENI. V shed 2 bases and J shed 2 bases, with 8 bases lying between them. This CDR3 region has 14 residues.

The chain uses TRBV6-5 and TRBJ2-1; 12 bases fit TRBD2. CDR3 length: 18 amino acids. Germline V gives CDR1 MNHEY, CDR2 SVGAGI. The J segment lost 0 bases and the V segment lost 2 bases, leaving 5 bases of the junction unmatched. CDR3 protein: CASSYGLAGSGSYNEQFF. CDR3 nucleotides: TGTGCCAGCAGTTACGGACTAGCGGGGTCCGGCTCCTACAATGAGCAGTTCTTC.

This clonotype has at least ten counts. The chain joins TRBV30 to TRBJ2-6; 8 positions match TRBD2. This CDR3 is built from 17 residues. Losses at the gene ends were 3 bases for V and 0 bases for J; bases not matched to a gene: 7. Germline V gives CDR1 GTSNPN, CDR2 SVGIG (reference sequence). This CDR3 is CAWRRGRLSSGANVLTF. The CDR3, as DNA: TGTGCCTGGAGGCGCGGGAGGCTTAGCTCTGGGGCCAACGTCCTGACTTTC.

This clonotype was observed at least ten times. The DNA for the CDR3 is TGTGCCAGCAGCCAAGCGGGAACCTACAATGAGCAGTTCTTC. Its protein product is CASSQAGTYNEQFF. The genes are TRBV3-1 and TRBJ2-1; a possible D gene is TRBD2 (5 bases). Between the trimmed V and J ends, which lost 1 base and 2 bases, there was a span of 6 bases. The CDR3 has 14 amino acids. Germline V CDR1 and CDR2: LGHDT, YNNKEL (reference sequence).

This clonotype was seen repeatedly, ten times or more. The genes are TRBV20-1 and TRBJ2-5; D might be TRBD1 (5 bases). The germline gives CDR1 DFQATT, CDR2 SNEGSKA (reference sequence). This CDR3 is built from 13 residues. Trimming left V 6 bases short and J 6 bases short, with 17 bases between. CDR3 protein: CSASTVLGKTQYF. DNA for the CDR3: TGCAGTGCGTCGACAGTTCTCGGAAAGACCCAGTACTTC.

In this sample, this clonotype turned up many times. The rearrangement joins TRBV3-1 to TRBJ2-7; the D gene is possibly TRBD1 (6 bases). The CDR3 extends over 16 amino acids. The germline V gene encodes CDR1 LGHDT and CDR2 YNNKEL (reference sequence). The V end lost 3 bases, the J end lost 4 bases, and 19 bases lay between the germline ends. The CDR3 protein is CASSHRTAGTSYEQYF. CDR3 sequence (DNA): TGTGCCAGCAGCCATAGGACTGCCGGGACAAGTTACGAGCAGTACTTC.

This clonotype has a handful of counts. The chain uses TRBV27 and TRBJ2-5, with 10 positions matching TRBD1. The trim removed 5 bases at V and 5 bases at J, leaving 8 bases unmatched. CDR3 length: 15 residues. Per germline, CDR1 MNHEY and CDR2 SMNVEV (reference sequence). CDR3 amino acids: CASSIPGQGMETQYF. Written as DNA, the CDR3 is TGTGCCAGCAGTATCCCGGGACAGGGGATGGAGACCCAGTACTTC.